This TCR beta chain was obtained from a study of T-cell reconstitution after alpha-beta-depleted transplantation in children. This clonotype was detected only a few times. From germline, CDR1 is SQVTM and CDR2 ANQGSEA. The germline V and J ends were trimmed by 4 bases and 1 base, with 6 bases remaining between them. The CDR3 contains 12 residues. This sample's TCRbeta library carried unique molecular identifier barcodes. TCRdb independently ran MiXCR on the PCR reads; one entry per CDR3 protein. The profile shows a few hundred thousand distinct CDR3 sequences, 9.7% of them singletons. This TCR derives from a human donor who donated a stem cell graft to a child with SCID. V and J are TRBV29-1 and TRBJ2-3; the D is unclear. Specimen: PBMCs from the stem cell graft donor, collected from the stem cell graft. The CDR3 sequence is CSVVTRTDTQYF. Written as DNA, the CDR3 is TGCAGCGTTGTAACCCGCACAGATACGCAGTATTTT.